This T cell receptor (beta chain) derives from a study of CD8 T cells in Susac syndrome. The study, taken as a whole, reports: The authors found no clonal expansion in Susac syndrome CD4+ T cell repertoires.

This CDR3 contains 14 residues. V lost 0 bases and J 2 bases, leaving 9 bases between the germline ends. Looked up from germline, CDR1 is DFQATT and CDR2 is SNEGSKA (reference sequence). About this clonotype itself: What it binds is unknown.

It was with random hexamers that about 0.45 to 1 ug RNA was reverse transcribed. Multiplex immunoSEQ PCR targeted 54 Vbeta and 13 Jbeta TCR beta segments. From the immunoSEQ multiplex PCR reads, TCRdb called clonotypes with MiXCR, one entry per CDR3 protein. The sample yields under 200,000 distinct CDR3 sequences, 90% to 96% seen once. This receptor was taken from a human donor with Susac syndrome. The sequencing sample was made of CD4+ T cells from PBMCs. This chain links TRBV20-1 with TRBJ2-3; D perhaps matches TRBD2 (5 bases). This CDR3 reads CSARDLGLTDTQYF. The DNA for the CDR3 is TGCAGTGCTAGAGATCTCGGACTCACAGATACGCAGTATTTT.